The 30 T cell receptor beta chains reported below all come from one sample, sequenced in a study of technical replicates of blood from a handful of donors. The repertoire was sequenced with immunoSEQ multiplex PCR; TCRdb's copy has only in-frame clones and lacks some. The sample carries 70,000 to 90,000 clones, 85% to 95% recorded once. The sequenced sample was T cells isolated from PBMCs. The source is a human donor in good health.

This sequence joins TRBV11-3 and TRBJ2-7; the D gene is possibly TRBD1 (5 bases). V gave up 4 bases and J gave up 6 bases, with 10 bases separating them. The CDR3 loop spans 12 amino acids. The germline gives CDR1 SGHNT, CDR2 YENEEA. In DNA, the CDR3 is TGTGCCAGCAGCTCCGACAGATCCGAGCAGTACTTC. This encodes CASSSDRSEQYF.

This chain joins TRBV28 and TRBJ1-2, with TRBD1 matching over 10 bases. Trimming took 3 bases from V and 3 from J; bases not matched to a gene: 10. The CDR3 length is 17 residues. Germline V lookup: CDR1 MDHEN, CDR2 SYDVKM. The CDR3 is CASSFPGQGFSDYGYTF. CDR3 nucleotides: TGTGCCAGCAGTTTCCCGGGACAGGGGTTCTCGGACTATGGCTACACCTTC.

V is TRBV5-6 and J is TRBJ1-2, with a tentative D call TRBD1 (6 bases). The CDR3 totals 15 residues. The V gene's germline CDR1 is SGHDT and CDR2 YYEEEE. V lost 1 base, J lost 1 base, and 11 bases lay in between. CDR3 sequence (DNA): TGTGCCAGCAGCTTGTATTCACAGGGTAACTATGGCTACACCTTC. Its translation: CASSLYSQGNYGYTF.

CDR3 DNA sequence: TGCGCCAGCAGCTTGAAGACTAGCGGGAGTATTACAGATACGCAGTATTTT. This translates into CASSLKTSGSITDTQYF. The chain combines TRBV5-1 with TRBJ2-3; 12 bases fit TRBD2. CDR1 and CDR2 (germline): SGHRS, YFSETQ. The CDR3 sequence is 17 residues long. J gave up 3 bases and V 1 base, and 6 bases lay outside the gene matches.

The chain combines TRBV7-9 with TRBJ1-1; D possibly corresponds to TRBD1 (5 bases). V gave up 1 base and J gave up 3 bases, with 9 bases separating them. The germline V gene has CDR1 SEHNR and CDR2 FQNEAQ (reference sequence). This CDR3 has 14 residues. For the CDR3, the DNA is TGTGCCAGCAGCTTAGGCAGGGAGGACACTGAAGCTTTCTTT. This encodes CASSLGREDTEAFF.

The chain is built from TRBV4-1 and TRBJ1-1; D possibly corresponds to TRBD1 (6 bases). Germline CDR1 and CDR2: MGHRA and YSYEKL. V gave up 0 bases and J gave up 8 bases, with 19 bases separating them. The CDR3 is 16 residues long. DNA of the CDR3: TGCGCCAGCAGCCAAGACCCGGGGACATACAATAAGGAAGCTTTCTTT. Amino acids: CASSQDPGTYNKEAFF.

This clone was counted once. The V and J genes are TRBV6-5 and TRBJ1-4; 7 bases are a match to TRBD1. V was clipped by 6 bases and J by 6 bases; unmatched bases: 7. The length of the CDR3 is 14 residues. The V gene's germline CDR1 is MNHEY and CDR2 SVGAGI. The chain's CDR3 is CASSPDREHEKLFF. The CDR3 DNA sequence: TGTGCCAGCAGCCCCGACAGGGAACATGAAAAACTGTTTTTT.

The chain combines TRBV12-5 with TRBJ2-2, with 9 bases fitting TRBD1. Germline V gives CDR1 LGHNT, CDR2 FRNRAP. The CDR3 sequence is 16 residues long. V shed 7 bases, J shed 5 bases, and the junction held 11 bases outside the gene matches. CDR3 in amino acids: CASVNTGTGITGELFF. DNA for the CDR3: TGTGCTAGTGTTAACACCGGGACAGGGATTACCGGGGAGCTGTTTTTT.

This rearrangement joins TRBV10-3 to TRBJ2-7; 8 bases match TRBD2. The V gene end was trimmed by 6 bases and the J gene end by 4 bases; junction bases not matched to a gene: 11. The V gene's germline CDR1 is ENHRY and CDR2 SYGVKD. The CDR3 covers 15 residues. The CDR3 sequence is CAIRPGVAGSYEQYF. Here the CDR3 DNA reads TGTGCCATCAGGCCCGGGGTAGCGGGAAGTTACGAGCAGTACTTC.

This clone was detected only once. The CDR3 sequence: CAWIPGQDVSGELFF. CDR3 nucleotides: TGTGCCTGGATTCCGGGACAGGATGTATCCGGGGAGCTGTTTTTT. V is TRBV30 and J is TRBJ2-2; 8 nucleotides agree with TRBD1. CDR3 length equals 15 residues. V lost 4 bases and J lost 6; bases outside the gene matches: 10. The germline V gene encodes CDR1 GTSNPN and CDR2 SVGIG (reference sequence).

The rearrangement joins TRBV5-4 to TRBJ2-6, with 7 bases identical to TRBD1. CDR1 and CDR2 (germline): SGHNT, YYREEE (reference sequence). The V segment lost 8 bases and the J segment 0 bases; nucleotides outside the gene matches: 17. CDR3 length equals 19 residues. CDR3 residues: CASNRPGDSILSGANVLTF. CDR3 sequence (DNA): TGTGCCAGTAATCGCCCCGGGGACAGTATACTCTCTGGGGCCAACGTCCTGACTTTC. Filled out from reference TRBV5-4 and TRBJ2-6, the complete variable domain reads ETGVTQSPTHLIKTRGQQVTLRCSSQSGHNTVSWYQQALGQGPQFIFQYYREEENGRGNFPPRFSGLQFPNYSSELNVNALELDDSALYLCASNRPGDSILSGANVLTFGAGSRLTVL.

The rearrangement joins TRBV2 to TRBJ2-7, with 10 bases matching TRBD1. Germline CDR1 is SNHLY and CDR2 is FYNNEI. Trimming took 7 bases from V and 3 from J; bases not matched to a gene: 12. The CDR3 runs 16 residues. DNA for the CDR3: TGTGCCAGCATGGCCGGGACAGGGGAGAAATACTACGAGCAGTACTTC. Its protein product is CASMAGTGEKYYEQYF.

This clone was observed a single time. The chain links TRBV7-2 to TRBJ2-5; the D gene is possibly TRBD2 (6 bases). Trimming stripped 3 bases from V and 11 bases from J, with 19 bases between. The CDR3 is 14 amino acids. Looked up from germline, CDR1 is SGHTA and CDR2 is FQGNSA. CDR3 in DNA: TGTGCCAGCAGCTTCGCTCAGCAGGGTCGGGAGCAGTACTTC. It translates to CASSFAQQGREQYF.

V gene TRBV10-3 combines with J gene TRBJ2-7, with 8 bases aligning to TRBD1. J was trimmed by 2 bases and V by 10 bases; bases with no gene match: 16. Germline V gives CDR1 ENHRY, CDR2 SYGVKD. The CDR3 extends over 16 amino acids. The CDR3 protein is CATGRPGTGDTYEQYF. The DNA of the CDR3 is TGTGCCACTGGACGACCCGGGACAGGTGACACCTACGAGCAGTACTTC.

This chain joins TRBV28 and TRBJ1-1; D may be TRBD1 (5 bases). Germline V lookup: CDR1 MDHEN, CDR2 SYDVKM. The CDR3 is 12 residues long. Trimming cost V 8 bases and J 1 base, with 8 bases left between them. CDR3 residues: CASRTKNTEAFF. CDR3 bases: TGTGCCAGCCGGACAAAGAACACTGAAGCTTTCTTT.

The CDR3, as DNA: TGTGCCAGCAGTGTGCGAGAAACCCTTAACGAGCAGTTCTTC. Protein: CASSVRETLNEQFF. The genes are TRBV2 and TRBJ2-1, with D unclear. Trimming cost V 4 bases and J 10 bases, with 17 bases left between them. In germline, CDR1 is SNHLY, CDR2 FYNNEI. The CDR3 spans 14 residues.

J is TRBJ2-7 and V is TRBV7-2, with TRBD2 identical over 11 bases. After removal of 1 base from V and 7 bases from J, the junction contained 6 bases not matched to a gene. Germline CDR1 reads SGHTA; CDR2 reads FQGNSA. This CDR3 region has 15 residues. The CDR3 protein is CASSLGLAGGSEQYF. The DNA for the CDR3 is TGTGCCAGCAGCTTAGGGCTAGCGGGAGGTAGTGAGCAGTACTTC. The whole variable domain, remainder taken from reference TRBV7-2 and TRBJ2-7, is GAGVSQSPSNKVTEKGKDVELRCDPISGHTALYWYRQSLGQGLEFLIYFQGNSAPDKSGLPSDRFSAERTGGSVSTLTIQRTQQEDSAVYLCASSLGLAGGSEQYFGPGTRLTVT.

The chain combines TRBV21-1 with TRBJ2-7; TRBD1 is taken as the D call from the table, unchecked against the DNA. TRBV21-1 is a documented pseudogene. The length of the CDR3 is 14 residues. The chain's CDR3 is CASSRRDRDYEQYF. CDR3 bases: TGTGCCAGCAGCCGCCGGGACAGGGACTACGAGCAGTACTTC.

The chain uses TRBV30 and TRBJ2-7, with a possible D match to TRBD1 (6 bases). Trimming left V 4 bases short and J 3 bases short, with 19 bases between. In germline, CDR1 is GTSNPN, CDR2 SVGIG (reference sequence). The CDR3 covers 15 residues. CDR3: CAWTPDDRRSYEQYF. The CDR3 DNA follows: TGTGCCTGGACTCCCGATGACAGGAGAAGCTACGAGCAGTACTTC.

The chain is built from TRBV11-2 and TRBJ2-3; tentatively, D is TRBD2 (7 bases). The ends were cut back, 6 bases at V and 2 bases at J, with 15 bases in the middle. The length of the CDR3 is 15 residues. Germline loops: CDR1 SGHAT, CDR2 FQNNGV. The CDR3 region is CASSQGTTVTDTQYF. As DNA, the CDR3 is TGTGCCAGCAGTCAGGGGACTACAGTCACAGATACGCAGTATTTT.

The chain recombines TRBV7-2 with TRBJ2-7, with D possibly being TRBD1 (6 bases). V dropped 2 bases and J dropped 2 bases, with 7 bases sitting between them. Germline V lookup: CDR1 SGHTA, CDR2 FQGNSA. This CDR3 region has 13 residues. CDR3 sequence: CASSLRDTYEQYF. The CDR3 bases are TGTGCCAGCAGCTTAAGGGACACCTACGAGCAGTACTTC.

The rearrangement joins TRBV7-2 to TRBJ2-1; TRBD1 might be the D (6 bases). The ends were cut back, 1 base at V and 9 bases at J, with 10 bases in the middle. This CDR3 region has 13 residues. Germline values: CDR1 SGHTA, CDR2 FQGNSA. In DNA, the CDR3 is TGTGCCAGCAGCTTAGGGGGGCAGGGTGAGCAGTTCTTC. Translation gives CASSLGGQGEQFF.

The rearrangement joins TRBV25-1 to TRBJ1-1; D remains unclear. Trimming removed 1 base at V and 5 bases at J, with 14 bases between. CDR1 is MGHDK, CDR2 SYGVNS, per germline. The CDR3 contains 15 residues. The chain's CDR3 is CASSESPAGRTEAFF. CDR3 DNA sequence: TGTGCCAGCAGTGAATCGCCTGCGGGGAGGACTGAAGCTTTCTTT.

J is TRBJ2-7 and V is TRBV28, with TRBD2 matching over 10 bases. CDR3 length: 15 residues. Germline V gene sequence: CDR1 MDHEN, CDR2 SYDVKM. J lost 5 bases, V lost 3 bases, and 7 bases had no gene match. The chain's CDR3 is CASSFHLAGANEQYF. The CDR3 bases are TGTGCCAGCAGTTTTCACCTAGCGGGAGCGAACGAGCAGTACTTC.

This chain connects TRBV7-2 to TRBJ2-7; TRBD2 aligns across 14 bases. The CDR3 contains 17 residues. With 5 bases clipped from V and 4 bases from J, the junction kept 10 bases outside the gene matches. CDR1 and CDR2 (germline): SGHTA, FQGNSA. CDR3 coding DNA: TGTGCCAGCAGCGTACGGGGACTAGCGGGAGATCTGTACGAGCAGTACTTC. Amino acids: CASSVRGLAGDLYEQYF.

This chain uses TRBV19 with TRBJ2-5; 9 nucleotides match TRBD2. The germline V gene has CDR1 LNHDA and CDR2 SQIVND (reference sequence). With V trimmed by 3 bases and J by 5 bases, 13 bases remained unmatched. The CDR3 is 17 amino acids. DNA of the CDR3: TGTGCCAGTAGTATCTCCGGGGGCGGGAGGGCCCAGGAGACCCAGTACTTC. It encodes CASSISGGGRAQETQYF.

The CDR3 sequence: CAISDPGTGDTEAFF. The DNA for the CDR3 is TGTGCCATCAGTGATCCCGGGACAGGGGACACTGAAGCTTTCTTT. The chain is built from TRBV10-3 and TRBJ1-1; 10 nucleotides match TRBD1. The CDR3 is 15 amino acids. Germline V CDR1 and CDR2: ENHRY, SYGVKD. J gave up 3 bases and V 3 bases, and 4 bases lay outside the gene matches.

The chain has TRBV5-1 and TRBJ2-1; D is unclear. The V gene's germline CDR1 is SGHRS and CDR2 YFSETQ. This CDR3 comprises 13 residues. Trimming cost V 0 bases and J 4 bases, with 5 bases left between them. The chain's CDR3 is CASSLAVYNEQFF. CDR3 DNA sequence: TGCGCCAGCAGCTTGGCCGTATACAATGAGCAGTTCTTC.

This rearrangement joins TRBV15 to TRBJ2-5; tentatively, D is TRBD1 (6 bases). This CDR3 contains 15 residues. Germline CDR1 LNHNV, CDR2 YYDKDF (reference sequence). Between the trimmed V and J ends, which lost 2 bases and 2 bases, there was a span of 12 bases. CDR3 DNA sequence: TGTGCCACCAGCAGACCCCAGGGGTCTCAAGAGACCCAGTACTTC. Amino acids: CATSRPQGSQETQYF.

The gene calls are TRBV6-1 and TRBJ1-2; D call uncertain. This CDR3 is 15 amino acids long. V was shortened by 0 bases and J by 5 bases, with 13 bases between the two germline ends. Germline V gene sequence: CDR1 MNHNS, CDR2 SASEGT. The CDR3 loop reads CASSEARQGSYGYTF. The CDR3 coding sequence is TGTGCCAGCAGTGAAGCAAGACAAGGCAGTTATGGCTACACCTTC.